A selection of T cell receptor beta chains follows, all from one sample in a study of T cell responses to AZD1222 COVID-19 vaccine. Profiling relied on immunoSEQ multiplex PCR, and the TCRdb table lists in-frame clones only, not all of them. The repertoire holds about 150,000 clones, about nine tenths seen once, with around 2.1% in the top ten. The sequences come from peripheral blood, collected 28 days after the second AZD1222 dose. All receptors come from an adult who received the AZD1222 COVID-19 vaccine. CDR3s include the opening cysteine and the closing phenylalanine or tryptophan. Each record gives: D gene, clone size, J gene, V gene, CDR3 DNA, CDR3 protein. A D gene is named only where the DNA matches it firmly. Some rows mark clone size as missing; the rest say once, few, many or name a class of expanded clone.

>NA|NA|TRBJ2-5|TRBV2
TGTGCCAGCAGCGAAGACTTTCAAGAGACCCAGTACTTC
CASSEDFQETQYF
>NA|once|TRBJ2-5|TRBV6-5
TGTGCCAGCACCCCATCCTGGGGCACAGGAGAGACCCAGTACTTC
CASTPSWGTGETQYF
>NA|NA|TRBJ1-1|TRBV27
TGTGCCAGCAGTTTGTGGGAGAACACTGAAGCTTTCTTT
CASSLWENTEAFF
>TRBD1|NA|TRBJ1-1|TRBV27
TGTGCCAGCAGTTTTGGACAGGGATTAAACACTGAAGCTTTCTTT
CASSFGQGLNTEAFF
>NA|NA|TRBJ2-2|TRBV5-4
TGTGCCAGCAGCTTTAGCCAGAACACCGGGGAGCTGTTTTTT
CASSFSQNTGELFF
>NA|NA|TRBJ1-1|TRBV5-1
TGCGCCAGCAGCCTGGATCCGGGAGGCACTGAAGCTTTCTTT
CASSLDPGGTEAFF
>NA|NA|TRBJ2-7|TRBV5-1
TGCGCCAGCAGCTTGATTAAGGTTCGAAACACCGTCTACGAGCAGTACTTC
CASSLIKVRNTVYEQYF
>TRBD1|once|TRBJ1-5|TRBV20-1
TGCAGTGCTAGTGGCGACAGGGCGGGTCAGCCCCAGCATTTT
CSASGDRAGQPQHF
>NA|NA|TRBJ1-1|TRBV18
TGTGCCAGCTCACCGGGAAAGAGTCCGAAACCACTAAAGAACACTGAAGCTTTCTTT
CASSPGKSPKPLKNTEAFF
>TRBD1|NA|TRBJ1-1|TRBV10-3
TGTGCCACCGCGAGACAGGGGAATAAGGGGACTGAAGCTTTCTTT
CATARQGNKGTEAFF
>NA|NA|TRBJ1-2|TRBV12-3/TRBV12-4
TGTGCCAGCAGTTTTGGCAGCAACTATGGCTACACCTTC
CASSFGSNYGYTF
>NA|NA|TRBJ1-1|TRBV14
TGTGCCAGCAGCCCCCCGGCGAAACTCATGAACACTGAAGCTTTCTTT
CASSPPAKLMNTEAFF
>NA|NA|TRBJ1-5|TRBV15
TGTGCCACCAGCAGAAGGGGGAATCAGCCCCAGCATTTT
CATSRRGNQPQHF
>TRBD1|NA|TRBJ2-1|TRBV5-1
TGCGCCAGCAGCTTCCGGCCCGCAGGGGGCAATGAGCAGTTCTTC
CASSFRPAGGNEQFF
>TRBD1|NA|TRBJ1-6|TRBV19
TGTGCCAGTAGTATATCGGGACAGGGGAATTCACCCCTCCACTTT
CASSISGQGNSPLHF
>NA|NA|TRBJ1-2|TRBV11-2
TGTGCCAGCAGCCGCGACAGGAACTATGGCTACACCTTC
CASSRDRNYGYTF
>NA|NA|TRBJ1-4|TRBV11-2
TGTGCCAGCAGCCCCCGGACGAATGAAAAACTGTTTTTT
CASSPRTNEKLFF
>NA|NA|TRBJ1-1|TRBV12-3/TRBV12-4
TGTGCCAGCAGTTTGTCTGGGCACACTGAAGCTTTCTTT
CASSLSGHTEAFF
>NA|NA|TRBJ1-5|TRBV14
TGTGCCAGCAGCCAGGGGACAAATCAGCCCCAGCATTTT
CASSQGTNQPQHF
>NA|NA|TRBJ1-5|TRBV3-1/TRBV3-2
TGTGCCAGCAGCCAGAGCAATCAGCCCCAGCATTTT
CASSQSNQPQHF